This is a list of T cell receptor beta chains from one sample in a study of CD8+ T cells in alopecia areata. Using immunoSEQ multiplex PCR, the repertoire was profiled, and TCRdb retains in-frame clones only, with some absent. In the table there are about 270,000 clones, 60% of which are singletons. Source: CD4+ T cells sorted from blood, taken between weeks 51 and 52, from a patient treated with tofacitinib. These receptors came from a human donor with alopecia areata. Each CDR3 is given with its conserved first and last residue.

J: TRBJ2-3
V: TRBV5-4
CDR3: CASSPGISDTQYF

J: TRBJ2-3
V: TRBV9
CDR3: CASSVGFPSTDTQYF

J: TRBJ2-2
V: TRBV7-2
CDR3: CASSLPGLRSTTTGELFF

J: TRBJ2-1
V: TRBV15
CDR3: CATSRDHEQFF

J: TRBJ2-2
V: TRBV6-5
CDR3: CASSYSYTGELFF

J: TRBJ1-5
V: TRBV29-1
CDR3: CSVEPGYGQPQHF

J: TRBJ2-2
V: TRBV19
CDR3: CASWDRGSNTGELFF

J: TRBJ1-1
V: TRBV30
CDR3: CAWEGTSNTEAFF

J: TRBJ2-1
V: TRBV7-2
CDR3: CASSRTSGGATYNEQFF

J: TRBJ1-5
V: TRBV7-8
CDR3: CASSLEVLGQPQHF

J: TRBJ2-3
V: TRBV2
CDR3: CANNREGDTQYF

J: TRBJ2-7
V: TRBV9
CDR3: CASSVAQGAGSEQYF

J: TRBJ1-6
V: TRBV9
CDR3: CASSVSFGSYNSPLHF

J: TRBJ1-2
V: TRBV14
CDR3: CASSPGLNYGYTF

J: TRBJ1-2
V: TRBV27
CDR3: CASSPTVGGYTF

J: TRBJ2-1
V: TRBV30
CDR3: CAWSLGPLGNEQFF

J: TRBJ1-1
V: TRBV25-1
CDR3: CASSGHDRRGRAFF

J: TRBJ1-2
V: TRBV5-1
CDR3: CASSLEGAGYGYTF

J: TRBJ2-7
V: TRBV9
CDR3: CASSVEPTYEQYF

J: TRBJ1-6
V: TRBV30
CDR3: CARGRENSPLHF

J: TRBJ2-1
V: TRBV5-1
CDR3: CASSLMPSGDNEQFF

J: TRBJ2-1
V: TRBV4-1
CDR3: CASSQEGRGRPNEQFF

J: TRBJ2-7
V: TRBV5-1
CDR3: CASSLEGQSDEQYF

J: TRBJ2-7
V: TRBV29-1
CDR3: CSVAVFHEQYF

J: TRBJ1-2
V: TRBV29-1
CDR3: CSVMGGLGYGYTF

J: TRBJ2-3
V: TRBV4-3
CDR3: CASSQEQGGLSTDTQYF

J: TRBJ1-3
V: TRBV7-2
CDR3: CASSFSPTGPTIYF

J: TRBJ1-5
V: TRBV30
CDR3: CAWGPGTGSNQPQHF

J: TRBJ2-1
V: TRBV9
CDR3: CASSVSSGAYNEQFF

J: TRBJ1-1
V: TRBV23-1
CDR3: CASSQFHFVHRLNTEAFF

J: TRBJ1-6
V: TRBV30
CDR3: CAWSGPGQGLLPLHF

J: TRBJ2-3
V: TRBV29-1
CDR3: CSVEKETQYF

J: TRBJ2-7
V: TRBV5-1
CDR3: CASSPAPGQAVEQYF

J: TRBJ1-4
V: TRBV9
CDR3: CASSGRPSEKLFF

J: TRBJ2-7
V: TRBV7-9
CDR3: CASSPSGVGTQIYEQYF

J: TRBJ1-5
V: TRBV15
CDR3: CATSTKTGAHQPQHF

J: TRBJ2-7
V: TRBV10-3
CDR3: CAIREGYEQYF

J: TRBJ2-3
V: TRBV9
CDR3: CASSVAARGGGDTQYF

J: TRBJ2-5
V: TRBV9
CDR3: CASSNRDRNGETQYF

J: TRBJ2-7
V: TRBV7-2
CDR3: CASSLAGPTGTGEQYF

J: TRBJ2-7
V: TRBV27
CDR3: CASSFIWAGRRYEQYF

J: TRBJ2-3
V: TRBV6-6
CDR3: CASSDQNTDTQYF

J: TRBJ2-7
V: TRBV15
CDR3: CATSRDRGLYEQYF

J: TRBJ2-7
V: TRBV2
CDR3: CASREPGQGSYEQYF

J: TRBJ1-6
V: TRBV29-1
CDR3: CSVGQGQNSPLHF

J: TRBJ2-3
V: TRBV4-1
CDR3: CASSQQGTDTQYF

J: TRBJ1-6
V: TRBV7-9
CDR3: CASSEDSGVSPLHF

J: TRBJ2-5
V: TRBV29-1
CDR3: CSVEMTGGMRETQYF

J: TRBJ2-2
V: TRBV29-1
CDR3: CSALTGGTGELFF

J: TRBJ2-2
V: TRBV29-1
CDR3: CSVGDYPTGELFF

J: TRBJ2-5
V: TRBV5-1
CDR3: CASSLDRVGETQYF

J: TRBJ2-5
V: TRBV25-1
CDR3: CASSEYTERETQYF

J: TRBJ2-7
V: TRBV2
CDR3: CASSRDRVSYEQYF

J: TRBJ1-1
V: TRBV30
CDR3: CAWIPGALGGLNTEAFF

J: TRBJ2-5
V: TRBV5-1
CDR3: CATSTGGRETQYF

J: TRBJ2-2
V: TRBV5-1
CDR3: CASSGSWNTGELFF

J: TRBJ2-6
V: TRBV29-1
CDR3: CSVGKTVSSGANVLTF

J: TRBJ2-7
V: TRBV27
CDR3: CASSSEGGGYEQYF

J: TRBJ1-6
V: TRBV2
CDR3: CASSEDRASNSPLHF

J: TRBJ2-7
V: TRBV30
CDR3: CAWRPGPNEQYF